These 21 T cell receptor beta chains came from one sample sequenced in a study of cytomegalovirus exposure and HLA in healthy donors. The repertoire was sequenced with immunoSEQ multiplex PCR; TCRdb's copy has only in-frame clones and lacks some. The sample holds 180,000 or so clones, approximately 86% seen once. The specimen was PBMCs. The receptors were gathered from a man aged 25 to 45 in good health and CMV-seropositive.

The CDR3 DNA reads as TGTGCCAGCAGCTTAGGGCGAAGCACAGATACGCAGTATTTT. Its translation: CASSLGRSTDTQYF. V gene TRBV7-2 combines with J gene TRBJ2-3; D is unclear. In germline, CDR1 is SGHTA, CDR2 FQGNSA. Trimming pared 1 base from V and 0 bases from J, leaving 5 bases between. There are 14 residues in the CDR3.

The J gene is TRBJ1-6, the V gene TRBV9; D may be TRBD1 (5 bases). With 0 bases removed from V and 7 bases from J, the gap between germline ends came to 11 bases. Per the germline V gene, CDR1 is SGDLS and CDR2 is YYNGEE. The CDR3 has 15 amino acids. The CDR3 spells CASSVAGYGNSPLHF. CDR3 nucleotide sequence: TGTGCCAGCAGCGTAGCAGGGTATGGCAATTCACCCCTCCACTTT.

The chain carries TRBV5-6 and TRBJ2-3, with D perhaps matching TRBD1 or TRBD2 (5 bases each). The V and J ends lost 3 bases and 8 bases respectively, with 16 bases between them. Germline V gene data show CDR1 as SGHDT and CDR2 as YYEEEE. The CDR3 consists of 14 residues. The CDR3 sequence is CASSSTRAGGTQYF. The CDR3 DNA follows: TGTGCCAGCAGCTCCACCCGGGCTGGGGGTACGCAGTATTTT. The full variable domain, rest sourced from reference TRBV5-6 and TRBJ2-3, is DAGVTQSPTHLIKTRGQQVTLRCSPKSGHDTVSWYQQALGQGPQFIFQYYEEEERQRGNFPDRFSGHQFPNYSSELNVNALLLGDSALYLCASSSTRAGGTQYFGPGTRLTVL.

The chain employs TRBV30 and TRBJ1-4; maybe TRBD1 (6 bases). The CDR3 is made up of 13 amino acids. Between the trimmed V and J ends, which lost 5 bases and 3 bases, there was a span of 10 bases. Germline V gene sequence: CDR1 GTSNPN, CDR2 SVGIG (reference sequence). CDR3 sequence: CAWGGHSNEKLFF. CDR3 in DNA: TGTGCCTGGGGGGGACATTCTAATGAAAAACTGTTTTTT.

The J gene is TRBJ1-2, the V gene TRBV4-1; D may be TRBD1 (6 bases). The V gene's germline CDR1 is MGHRA and CDR2 YSYEKL. The length of the CDR3 is 19 residues. V lost 2 bases and J 0 bases, leaving 22 bases between the germline ends. The CDR3 here is CASSQSGGQRISTNYGYTF. The CDR3 nucleotides read TGCGCCAGCAGCCAAAGTGGGGGCCAGAGGATTTCTACTAACTATGGCTACACCTTC.

The chain combines TRBV7-6 with TRBJ2-7; TRBD1 might be the D (5 bases). The V gene's germline CDR1 is SGHVS and CDR2 FNYEAQ. V dropped 4 bases and J dropped 6 bases, with 13 bases sitting between them. The CDR3 has 13 amino acids. Here the CDR3 reads CASSSRSRVEQYF. As DNA, the CDR3 is TGTGCCAGCAGCTCCAGGTCCAGGGTCGAGCAGTACTTC.

The chain couples TRBV27 to TRBJ2-7, with TRBD2 identical over 11 bases. After removal of 4 bases from V and 3 bases from J, the junction contained 8 bases not matched to a gene. The CDR3 is 16 amino acids. Germline V gene data show CDR1 as MNHEY and CDR2 as SMNVEV (reference sequence). The CDR3 protein is CASSSVGLAANYEQYF. The CDR3 DNA reads as TGTGCCAGCAGTTCCGTGGGACTAGCGGCAAACTACGAGCAGTACTTC.

J is TRBJ2-7 and V is TRBV29-1; D is undetermined. Trimming pared 7 bases from V and 2 bases from J, leaving 9 bases between. This CDR3 is built from 11 residues. CDR1 and CDR2 (germline): SQVTM, ANQGSEA. CDR3 protein: CSAVSAYEQYF. DNA for the CDR3: TGCAGCGCCGTGTCGGCCTACGAGCAGTACTTC.

For the CDR3, the DNA is TGTGCCAGCAGCCAAGATAGGTCCCCGGGCAGTCGACCCCCTGGAAACACCATATATTTT. Translation: CASSQDRSPGSRPPGNTIYF. This sequence joins TRBV14 and TRBJ1-3; D not resolved. Germline lookup yields CDR1 SGHDN and CDR2 FVKESK. The CDR3 is 20 residues long. With 0 bases removed from V and 2 bases from J, the gap between germline ends came to 23 bases.

A remark on this clone: This probably arose from a read error, given a far larger clone one base away. Other DNA sequences in this specimen translate into the identical CDR3. The V gene is TRBV28, the J gene TRBJ2-2, with D maybe TRBD2 (6 bases). This CDR3 spans 12 amino acids. In germline, CDR1 is MDHEN, CDR2 SYDVKM. Between the trimmed V and J ends, which lost 3 bases and 7 bases, there was a span of 6 bases. Here the CDR3 DNA reads TGTGCCAGCAGTTTGGGGGGCGGGGAGCTGTTTTTT. Amino acids: CASSLGGGELFF.

The table lists this clone with a few counts. The chain has TRBV19 and TRBJ1-2; D remains ambiguous. The CDR3 runs to 13 residues. V lost 9 bases to trimming and J lost 2 bases, with 13 bases between them. Germline V gene sequence: CDR1 LNHDA, CDR2 SQIVND (reference sequence). The CDR3 DNA sequence: TGTGCCAGCAAACCCGGAGGAAACTATGGCTACACCTTC. It specifies CASKPGGNYGYTF.

The rearrangement links TRBV4-2 to TRBJ2-3; 7 bases are a match to TRBD1. V shed 1 base and J 2 bases; nucleotides not matched to a gene: 9. In germline, CDR1 is LGHNA, CDR2 YNFKEQ. The CDR3 extends over 17 amino acids. The CDR3 region is CASSQALGQPTTDTQYF. The CDR3 DNA reads as TGTGCCAGCAGCCAAGCCCTGGGACAGCCTACCACAGATACGCAGTATTTT.

The V gene is TRBV5-1, the J gene TRBJ2-7, with D tentatively TRBD1 (6 bases). Trimming took off 4 bases at V and 3 bases at J, with 8 bases between the two ends. The CDR3 extends over 12 amino acids. CDR1 and CDR2 (germline): SGHRS, YFSETQ. The CDR3 DNA follows: TGCGCCAGCAGCACACAGGGCTACGAGCAGTACTTC. Translating gives CASSTQGYEQYF.

The chain joins TRBV5-1 to TRBJ1-6, with D possibly being TRBD1 (5 bases). The V gene lost 1 base and the J gene lost 8 bases, with 13 bases spanning the gap. The CDR3 is 15 residues long. Germline CDR1 reads SGHRS; CDR2 reads YFSETQ. CDR3 nucleotide sequence: TGCGCCAGCAGCTTGTCACCCACAGGAGATTCACCCCTCCACTTT. It encodes CASSLSPTGDSPLHF. The entire variable domain, with the rest obtained from reference TRBV5-1 and TRBJ1-6, is as follows: KAGVTQTPRYLIKTRGQQVTLSCSPISGHRSVSWYQQTPGQGLQFLFEYFSETQRNKGNFPGRFSGRQFSNSRSEMNVSTLELGDSALYLCASSLSPTGDSPLHFGNGTRLTVT.

The sample holds one count of this clone. The rearrangement joins TRBV11-2 to TRBJ2-1; TRBD1 matches 10 bases. Germline values: CDR1 SGHAT, CDR2 FQNNGV. With V trimmed by 0 bases and J by 13 bases, 3 bases remained unmatched. The CDR3 sequence is 13 residues long. The CDR3 DNA is TGTGCCAGCAGCTTAGAAAGGACAGGGGGACAGTTCTTC. Protein: CASSLERTGGQFF. Full variable domain (outside the CDR3, taken from reference TRBV11-2 and TRBJ2-1): EAGVAQSPRYKIIEKRQSVAFWCNPISGHATLYWYQQILGQGPKLLIQFQNNGVVDDSQLPKDRFSAERLKGVDSTLKIQPAKLEDSAVYLCASSLERTGGQFFGPGTRLTVL.

This clone was recorded only once. The J gene is TRBJ2-7, the V gene TRBV5-1, with D perhaps TRBD1 or TRBD2 (5 bases each). The CDR3 is 12 residues long. The V end was cut by 1 base, the J end by 6 bases, with 8 bases between. Germline CDR1 SGHRS, CDR2 YFSETQ. CDR3 nucleotide sequence: TGCGCCAGCAGCTTGAAGGGGAGCGAGCAGTACTTC. Translated, it gives CASSLKGSEQYF.

This sequence joins TRBV11-1 and TRBJ1-4, with 8 bases matching TRBD1. V trimming: 6 bases; J trimming: 5 bases; junction bases outside the gene matches: 5. This CDR3 comprises 14 residues. Germline loops: CDR1 SGHAT, CDR2 FQDESV (reference sequence). CDR3 residues: CASSLDRANEKLFF. DNA for the CDR3: TGTGCCAGCAGTTTGGACAGGGCGAATGAAAAACTGTTTTTT. Looking up the rest from reference TRBV11-1 and TRBJ1-4 gives the full variable domain: EAEVAQSPRYKITEKSQAVAFWCDPISGHATLYWYRQILGQGPELLVQFQDESVVDDSQLPKDRFSAERLKGVDSTLKIQPAELGDSAMYLCASSLDRANEKLFFGSGTQLSVL.

The chain combines TRBV28 with TRBJ2-7, with 10 nucleotides matching TRBD2. The CDR3 extends over 14 amino acids. CDR1 and CDR2 (germline): MDHEN, SYDVKM. Trimming cost V 6 bases and J 6 bases; bases outside gene matches: 8. CDR3 DNA sequence: TGTGCCAGCAGCCCAAGCGGGAGGGCCGGCGAGCAGTACTTC. Protein product: CASSPSGRAGEQYF.

The rearrangement uses TRBV27 and TRBJ2-1; 9 bases align to TRBD2. CDR1 is MNHEY and CDR2 is SMNVEV in the germline V gene (reference sequence). V gave up 3 bases and J gave up 7 bases; unmatched junction bases: 4. This CDR3 region has 14 residues. CDR3 region: CASSFNSGGNEQFF. The CDR3, as DNA: TGTGCCAGCAGTTTTAACAGCGGGGGGAATGAGCAGTTCTTC.

The chain uses TRBV2 and TRBJ2-5; D is undetermined. Between the trimmed V and J ends, which lost 3 bases and 5 bases, there was a span of 10 bases. Germline CDR1 and CDR2: SNHLY and FYNNEI. The CDR3 is 13 residues long. CDR3 DNA sequence: TGTGCCAGCAGTGATCCCTTTCGGGAGACCCAGTACTTC. Its translation: CASSDPFRETQYF.

J is TRBJ2-1 and V is TRBV14; TRBD2 might be the D (5 bases). Germline V lookup: CDR1 SGHDN, CDR2 FVKESK. Between the trimmed V and J ends, which lost 1 base and 7 bases, there was a span of 17 bases. CDR3 length: 16 residues. CDR3 sequence reads: CASSQGTLRAWNEQFF. Here the CDR3 DNA reads TGTGCCAGCAGCCAAGGAACTTTGAGGGCCTGGAATGAGCAGTTCTTC.